This T cell receptor beta chain was captured by sequencing in a study of response to subunit inactivated influenza vaccine. TCRdb processed the RT-PCR reads anew with MiXCR; each CDR3 protein has one entry. Of 150,000 to 200,000 distinct CDR3 sequences in the sample, about 12% are singletons; the top ten hold around 32%. This clonotype has more than one count but fewer than ten. As yet, its antigen is unknown. Whole-study results and caveats: Authors suggested few new T cells are recruited by each seasonal influenza vaccination.

Germline lookup yields CDR1 MNHEY and CDR2 SVGEGT. The CDR3 runs 17 residues. With 0 bases clipped from V and 4 bases from J, the junction kept 8 bases outside the gene matches. These data also formed part of another study, on T cells expressing NK-cell markers. That source notes: The authors generated TCR beta cDNA through 5'RACE template switching with UMIs. Repertoires of TCR beta were obtained from T cells sorted as CD3+CD56+NKG2C+, CD3+CD56+NKG2C- and CD3+CD56-NKG2C+. In the group of eight sequenced donors, seven were HCMV-seropositive and one was seronegative. The authors restricted sorting to alpha-beta TCR T cells with an anti-gamma-delta TCR antibody in several experiments.

This specimen was CD8+ T cells sorted from PBMCs, taken 11 to 12 days after vaccination. This rearrangement joins TRBV6-2 or TRBV6-3 to TRBJ2-5; 10 nucleotides align to TRBD2. The receptor was derived from a man between 45 and 60 years old who received an inactivated influenza vaccine. The CDR3 loop reads CASSYSMASGGIETQYF. The CDR3 DNA sequence: TGTGCCAGCAGTTACTCGATGGCTAGCGGGGGCATAGAGACCCAGTACTTC.